The 13 T cell receptor beta chains below were found in one sample sequenced in a study of vaccination effects on CD4 cells after COVID-19. Culture lasted 10 days before CD4+ T cell isolation. No antigens are known for them. Sequencing used immunoSEQ multiplex PCR; TCRdb keeps in-frame clones, though not all of them. The sample shows around 27,000 clones, 65% of them seen only once. Sample: CD4+ T cells from PBMCs cultured without peptide, taken before COVID-19 vaccination. These TCRs come from a human donor who received a COVID-19 vaccine.

The chain carries TRBV9 and TRBJ1-6, with 7 bases that match TRBD1. CDR1 SGDLS and CDR2 YYNGEE come from the germline V gene. The CDR3 contains 15 residues. V trimming: 0 bases; J trimming: 7 bases; junction bases outside the gene matches: 4. The chain's CDR3 is CASSVAQGGNSPLHF. CDR3 DNA sequence: TGTGCCAGCAGCGTAGCTCAGGGGGGGAATTCACCCCTCCACTTT. The full variable domain, completed using reference TRBV9 and TRBJ1-6, is DSGVTQTPKHLITATGQRVTLRCSPRSGDLSVYWYQQSLDQGLQFLIQYYNGEERAKGNILERFSAQQFPDLHSELNLSSLELGDSALYFCASSVAQGGNSPLHFGNGTRLTVT.

The chain couples TRBV5-6 to TRBJ2-5, with TRBD2 matching over 14 bases. Germline V gene lookup returns CDR1 SGHDT and CDR2 YYEEEE. The junction had 8 bases not matched to a gene; V was cut back by 4 bases and J by 6 bases. The CDR3 is made up of 16 amino acids. In DNA form, the CDR3 reads TGTGCCAGCAGCCGCGCTGGGACTAGCGGGAGAAAGACCCAGTACTTC. It specifies CASSRAGTSGRKTQYF.

The rearrangement uses TRBV7-2 and TRBJ2-1; D may correspond to TRBD1 or TRBD2 (5 bases each). Trimming stripped 5 bases from V and 6 bases from J, with 17 bases between. The CDR3 has 15 residues. Germline CDR1 reads SGHTA; CDR2 reads FQGNSA. The CDR3 loop reads CASSEPGAKGNEQFF. In DNA form, the CDR3 reads TGTGCCAGCAGCGAACCCGGGGCGAAGGGCAATGAGCAGTTCTTC.

Only a few counts were recorded for this clone. This rearrangement joins TRBV5-6 to TRBJ2-1; D remains unclear. This CDR3 comprises 13 residues. The germline V gene encodes CDR1 SGHDT and CDR2 YYEEEE. Trimming left V 9 bases short and J 0 bases short, with 10 bases between. The CDR3 here is CATSWGSYNEQFF. CDR3 coding DNA: TGTGCCACCTCCTGGGGCTCCTACAATGAGCAGTTCTTC.

This clone occurred a few times. V and J are TRBV19 and TRBJ1-1; D not resolved. The CDR3 consists of 12 residues. Trimming left V 3 bases short and J 0 bases short, with 2 bases between. The germline CDR1 and CDR2 sequences are LNHDA and SQIVND (reference sequence). Here the CDR3 reads CASSMVNTEAFF. Here the CDR3 DNA reads TGTGCCAGTAGTATGGTGAACACTGAAGCTTTCTTT.

The chain uses TRBV27 and TRBJ2-1, with D unclear. The CDR3 totals 15 residues. Germline V gene lookup returns CDR1 MNHEY and CDR2 SMNVEV (reference sequence). The V end lost 5 bases, the J end lost 12 bases, and 23 bases lay between the germline ends. The CDR3 reads CASSPRAPLGDLQFF. The CDR3 DNA follows: TGTGCCAGCAGTCCCCGGGCTCCCCTCGGAGATTTGCAGTTCTTC.

This clone was counted once. The chain has TRBV15 and TRBJ2-5; TRBD1 is a possible D gene (6 bases). The CDR3 is 17 amino acids. The V and J ends lost 1 base and 5 bases respectively, with 20 bases between them. The V gene's germline CDR1 is LNHNV and CDR2 YYDKDF (reference sequence). CDR3 sequence (DNA): TGTGCCACCAGCAGAGGAGGCCAAACAGGGATAAAGGAGACCCAGTACTTC. It is translated as CATSRGGQTGIKETQYF.

The chain combines TRBV30 with TRBJ2-6; TRBD1 matches 9 bases. The trim removed 3 bases at V and 4 bases at J, leaving 10 bases unmatched. This CDR3 is built from 17 residues. Looked up from germline, CDR1 is GTSNPN and CDR2 is SVGIG (reference sequence). CDR3 amino acids: CAWSRDRVPRGANVLTF. The CDR3 bases are TGTGCCTGGAGCCGGGACAGGGTACCTCGGGGGGCCAACGTCCTGACTTTC.

The V and J genes are TRBV3-1 (or the pseudogene TRBV3-2) and TRBJ2-2; no definite D call. The V gene lost 4 bases and the J gene lost 7 bases, with 13 bases spanning the gap. Germline CDR1 LGHDT, CDR2 YNNKEL (reference sequence). The CDR3 has 14 amino acids. The CDR3 here is CASSRETLNGELFF. The CDR3 DNA follows: TGTGCCAGCAGCCGAGAGACTTTGAACGGGGAGCTGTTTTTT.

CDR3 sequence reads: CASSPFFRDRDNYGYTF. The CDR3 nucleotides are TGTGCCAGCAGCCCGTTCTTCCGGGACAGGGATAACTATGGCTACACCTTC. The J gene is TRBJ1-2, the V gene TRBV3-1 (or the pseudogene TRBV3-2); 9 nucleotides line up with TRBD1. With V trimmed by 4 bases and J by 1 base, 10 bases remained unmatched. The CDR3 loop spans 17 amino acids. Germline V gives CDR1 LGHDT, CDR2 YNNKEL (reference sequence).

This chain uses TRBV5-1 with TRBJ2-2; D possibly corresponds to TRBD1 (6 bases). The germline V gene encodes CDR1 SGHRS and CDR2 YFSETQ. The length of the CDR3 is 15 residues. V shed 4 bases and J shed 5 bases, with 15 bases lying between them. The CDR3 DNA sequence: TGCGCCAGCAGCGGAACAGGGTCGGGTACCGGGGAGCTGTTTTTT. It codes for CASSGTGSGTGELFF.

V is TRBV4-1 and J is TRBJ2-7; 10 bases agree with TRBD1. Germline lookup yields CDR1 MGHRA and CDR2 YSYEKL. CDR3 length: 17 residues. J was trimmed by 3 bases and V by 1 base; bases with no gene match: 9. CDR3 protein: CASSQGVGTGAFYEQYF. The CDR3 DNA reads as TGCGCCAGCAGCCAAGGAGTGGGGACAGGGGCATTCTACGAGCAGTACTTC.

The genes are TRBV10-3 and TRBJ2-1, with 9 bases lining up with TRBD1. The CDR3 runs to 21 residues. V trimming: 6 bases; J trimming: 4 bases; junction bases outside the gene matches: 25. Germline V gene data show CDR1 as ENHRY and CDR2 as SYGVKD. Written as DNA, the CDR3 is TGTGCCATCAGAAAGAAACCGGGACAGGGTACCACCCCTCCGGAGTACAATGAGCAGTTCTTC. Its protein product is CAIRKKPGQGTTPPEYNEQFF.